This T cell receptor beta chain was sequenced in a study of blood T cells in healthy people across ages. PCR was performed a second time for about 6 to 12 cycles using a sample-barcoded 5' primer and a J-beta primer mix. TCRdb re-derived calls from the 5' RACE reads in MiXCR, one entry per CDR3 protein. The profile shows around 700,000 distinct CDR3 sequences, just under 25% of them singletons. This CDR3 is 15 amino acids long. Per the germline V gene, CDR1 is WSHSY and CDR2 is SAAADI. This clonotype was observed a few times. The same specimen was also included in a second study, on T cells of mothers and their children.

Input material: blood. This TCR was sampled from a boy younger than 18 in good health. This chain connects TRBV10-2 to TRBJ2-5; 13 bases are shared with TRBD2. The closer fit of TRBJ2-1 to the DNA end suggests the J call may be wrong. The CDR3 DNA reads TGCGCCAGCAGTGTCGGGACTAGCGGGGCGAATGAGCAGTTCTTC. Translating it yields CASSVGTSGANEQFF.